This T cell receptor beta chain originates from a study of blood T cell repertoires in COVID-19. Study-level background: Donors in the United States, Italy and Spain gave samples during acute or convalescent COVID-19.

In germline, CDR1 is SGHTS, CDR2 YDEGEE. The CDR3 runs 13 residues. The V gene lost 3 bases and the J gene lost 1 base, with 8 bases spanning the gap. This table comes from immunoSEQ multiplex PCR, and its TCRdb copy is limited to in-frame clones, with some not included. The sample contains 200,000 or so clones, about 83% of which appear only once. Researchers sorted participants into cohorts using their self-reported clinical history. People in the exposed group encountered a COVID-19 case within 2 weeks before entering the study. This receptor was identified in a woman aged 50 to 60 who had been exposed to COVID-19. The chain recombines TRBV5-8 with TRBJ2-7; D is undetermined. The specimen sequenced was PBMCs or T cells enriched from blood (not recorded which). Written as DNA, the CDR3 is TGTGCCAGCAGCTCCGTCACATCCTACGAGCAGTACTTC. As protein: CASSSVTSYEQYF.